These 19 T cell receptor beta chains were sequenced from one sample in a study of blood T cell repertoires in COVID-19. Produced via immunoSEQ multiplex PCR; TCRdb's table is partial and in-frame only. Among some 260,000 clones listed, just over 85% were seen once. Sequencing used peripheral blood. These receptors originate from a man older than 75 with acute or convalescent COVID-19.

The chain uses TRBV5-4 and TRBJ1-4; possibly TRBD1 for D (6 bases). Trimming cost V 0 bases and J 6 bases, with 9 bases left between them. Germline V gene sequence: CDR1 SGHNT, CDR2 YYREEE (reference sequence). The CDR3 has 14 amino acids. The CDR3 sequence: CASSLDRDDEKLFF. In DNA form, the CDR3 reads TGTGCCAGCAGCTTGGACAGGGACGATGAAAAACTGTTTTTT.

In its sample, this clone was seen once. The V call is TRBV11-2, the J call TRBJ2-7; 7 nucleotides align to TRBD1. CDR3 length: 14 residues. Germline trimming cut 3 bases from V and 3 bases from J; bases unmatched to any gene: 5. CDR1 is SGHAT and CDR2 is FQNNGV in the germline V gene. The CDR3 DNA reads TGTGCCAGCAGCTTCGGACAGGCGCGCTACGAGCAGTACTTC. Protein product: CASSFGQARYEQYF. The variable domain in full, completed from reference TRBV11-2 and TRBJ2-7, reads EAGVAQSPRYKIIEKRQSVAFWCNPISGHATLYWYQQILGQGPKLLIQFQNNGVVDDSQLPKDRFSAERLKGVDSTLKIQPAKLEDSAVYLCASSFGQARYEQYFGPGTRLTVT.

This chain links TRBV5-6 with TRBJ1-2, with D perhaps matching TRBD1 (5 bases). V lost 0 bases and J 5 bases, leaving 14 bases between the germline ends. This CDR3 is 15 amino acids long. Germline V lookup: CDR1 SGHDT, CDR2 YYEEEE. CDR3 bases: TGTGCCAGCAGCTTGGTCACAGGCGTAGGGTATGGCTACACCTTC. It specifies CASSLVTGVGYGYTF.

This chain joins TRBV7-8 and TRBJ1-1; possibly TRBD1 for D (5 bases). Trimming took off 5 bases at V and 4 bases at J, with 14 bases between the two ends. The length of the CDR3 is 14 residues. From germline, CDR1 is SGHVS and CDR2 FQNEAQ. The CDR3 sequence is CASSKGLSGTEAFF. DNA of the CDR3: TGTGCCAGCAGCAAGGGACTTAGCGGCACTGAAGCTTTCTTT.

The chain employs TRBV27 and TRBJ2-7; 13 bases are shared with TRBD2. The CDR3 length is 16 residues. Germline loops: CDR1 MNHEY, CDR2 SMNVEV (reference sequence). Losses at the gene ends were 10 bases for V and 4 bases for J; bases not matched to a gene: 13. The DNA for the CDR3 is TGTGCCACCCGAACTCAGACTAGCGGGGGGAAATACGAGCAGTACTTC. Translating gives CATRTQTSGGKYEQYF.

The CDR3 reads CASSNFDSNQPQHF. The CDR3 DNA follows: TGTGCCAGCAGCAACTTCGATAGCAATCAGCCCCAGCATTTT. This chain connects TRBV5-4 to TRBJ1-5; no clear D gene. CDR3 length equals 14 residues. V was shortened by 4 bases and J by 0 bases, with 8 bases between the two germline ends. Germline values: CDR1 SGHNT, CDR2 YYREEE (reference sequence).

The chain joins TRBV6-5 to TRBJ2-1; weak D call: TRBD1 (6 bases). Germline loops: CDR1 MNHEY, CDR2 SVGAGI. Trimming shortened V by 6 bases and J by 2 bases, and 14 bases separated the two germline ends. This CDR3 contains 15 residues. CDR3 sequence (DNA): TGTGCCAGCAGCCCGGACAGCTCAGCCTACAATGAGCAGTTCTTC. Its protein product is CASSPDSSAYNEQFF.

The chain links TRBV12-3 or TRBV12-4 to TRBJ1-5; no reliable D call. The CDR3 runs to 13 residues. Deletions cut 4 bases from V and 5 bases from J, with 9 bases between. CDR3: CASSYSDDQPQHF. CDR3 bases: TGTGCCAGCAGTTACAGTGACGATCAGCCCCAGCATTTT.

The rearrangement joins TRBV5-1 to TRBJ1-1; perhaps TRBD1 as D (5 bases). This CDR3 is built from 15 residues. V gave up 0 bases and J gave up 2 bases, with 11 bases separating them. Germline loops: CDR1 SGHRS, CDR2 YFSETQ. The CDR3 spells CASSLAGGRNTEAFF. As DNA, the CDR3 is TGCGCCAGCAGCTTGGCTGGGGGGAGAAACACTGAAGCTTTCTTT.

The chain couples TRBV5-1 to TRBJ2-7, with 9 bases fitting TRBD1. The V gene end was trimmed by 4 bases and the J gene end by 4 bases; junction bases not matched to a gene: 15. The length of the CDR3 is 17 residues. Per germline, CDR1 SGHRS and CDR2 YFSETQ. The chain's CDR3 is CASSRNQRTGVRYEQYF. DNA for the CDR3: TGCGCCAGCAGCCGGAATCAGCGGACAGGGGTTCGGTACGAGCAGTACTTC.

The V call is TRBV3-1 (or the pseudogene TRBV3-2), the J call TRBJ2-5; TRBD1 is a possible D gene (6 bases). Trimming pared 2 bases from V and 5 bases from J, leaving 18 bases between. The CDR3 covers 16 residues. Germline values: CDR1 LGHDT, CDR2 YNNKEL (reference sequence). CDR3 in DNA: TGTGCCAGCAGCCAATTTCGACAGGCTGATAGGGAGACCCAGTACTTC. Amino acids: CASSQFRQADRETQYF.

The rearrangement uses TRBV19 and TRBJ1-1; D ambiguous. This CDR3 region has 17 residues. V lost 6 bases, J lost 2 bases, and 22 bases lay in between. Germline loops: CDR1 LNHDA, CDR2 SQIVND (reference sequence). CDR3 sequence: CASSPQSTALENTEAFF. In DNA form, the CDR3 reads TGTGCCAGTAGCCCCCAGAGTACCGCCCTAGAAAACACTGAAGCTTTCTTT. Drawing the rest from reference TRBV19 and TRBJ1-1, the complete variable domain is DGGITQSPKYLFRKEGQNVTLSCEQNLNHDAMYWYRQDPGQGLRLIYYSQIVNDFQKGDIAEGYSVSREKKESFPLTVTSAQKNPTAFYLCASSPQSTALENTEAFFGQGTRLTVV.

The genes are TRBV3-1 (or the pseudogene TRBV3-2) and TRBJ2-2, with a tentative D call TRBD2 (5 bases). Germline V CDR1 and CDR2: LGHDT, YNNKEL (reference sequence). V lost 0 bases and J 6 bases, leaving 17 bases between the germline ends. The CDR3 sequence is 17 residues long. CDR3 protein: CASSQDPGLVSAGELFF. The CDR3 nucleotides are TGTGCCAGCAGCCAAGACCCCGGACTGGTGTCGGCCGGGGAGCTGTTTTTT.

The J gene is TRBJ2-7, the V gene TRBV5-5; 10 bases fit TRBD1. Per germline, CDR1 SGHKS and CDR2 YYEKEE (reference sequence). There are 16 residues in the CDR3. V gave up 0 bases and J gave up 3 bases; unmatched junction bases: 6. CDR3 in amino acids: CASSLVGTGALYEQYF. CDR3 nucleotides: TGTGCCAGCAGCTTGGTAGGGACAGGGGCTCTCTACGAGCAGTACTTC.

V is TRBV6-5 and J is TRBJ1-4; possibly TRBD1 for D (5 bases). Trimming removed 4 bases at V and 3 bases at J, with 12 bases between. The CDR3 consists of 15 residues. CDR1 is MNHEY, CDR2 SVGAGI, per germline. The DNA for the CDR3 is TGTGCCAGCAGTTTCTTGGACATGGCTAATGAAAAACTGTTTTTT. Translated: CASSFLDMANEKLFF.

The V gene is TRBV6-1, the J gene TRBJ1-2, with D unresolved. Germline V gives CDR1 MNHNS, CDR2 SASEGT. The CDR3 contains 16 residues. V was cut by 1 base and J by 1 base, with 13 bases left in between. CDR3 loop: CASSEVVAAINYGYTF. In nucleotides, the CDR3 is TGTGCCAGCAGTGAAGTCGTGGCAGCGATTAACTATGGCTACACCTTC.

The V gene is TRBV6-5, the J gene TRBJ1-1; D is unresolved. Germline V gene sequence: CDR1 MNHEY, CDR2 SVGAGI. This CDR3 comprises 11 residues. V dropped 7 bases and J dropped 2 bases, with 5 bases sitting between them. CDR3: CASKRNTEAFF. DNA for the CDR3: TGTGCCAGCAAGAGAAACACTGAAGCTTTCTTT.

This chain joins TRBV28 and TRBJ2-7, with D unresolved. V was cut by 6 bases and J by 4 bases, with 7 bases left in between. CDR1 and CDR2 from the germline V gene are MDHEN and SYDVKM. The CDR3 extends over 11 amino acids. The CDR3 region is CASSHRYEQYF. The DNA of the CDR3 is TGTGCCAGCAGCCACAGATACGAGCAGTACTTC.

With respect to this clone: This specimen includes other DNA sequences encoding the same CDR3. This chain uses TRBV9 with TRBJ2-7; unclear D gene. Trimming removed 1 base from V and 0 bases from J, with 11 bases in between. In germline, CDR1 is SGDLS, CDR2 YYNGEE. The CDR3 has 15 amino acids. CDR3 DNA: TGTGCCAGCAGCGTACTGGATGGGCCCTCCTACGAGCAGTACTTC. Translating it yields CASSVLDGPSYEQYF.